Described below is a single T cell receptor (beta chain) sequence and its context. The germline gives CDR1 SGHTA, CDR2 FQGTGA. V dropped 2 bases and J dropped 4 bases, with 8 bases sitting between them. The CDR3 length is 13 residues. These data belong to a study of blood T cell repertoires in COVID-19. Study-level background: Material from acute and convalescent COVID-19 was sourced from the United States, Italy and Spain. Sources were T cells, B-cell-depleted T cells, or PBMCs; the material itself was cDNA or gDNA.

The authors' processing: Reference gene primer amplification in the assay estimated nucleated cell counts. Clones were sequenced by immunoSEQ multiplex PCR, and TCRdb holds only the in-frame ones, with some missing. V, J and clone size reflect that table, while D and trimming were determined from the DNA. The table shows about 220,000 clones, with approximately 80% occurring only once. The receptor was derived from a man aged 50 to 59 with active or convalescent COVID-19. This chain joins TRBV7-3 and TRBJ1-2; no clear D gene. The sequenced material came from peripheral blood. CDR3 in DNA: TGTGCCAGCAGCTTACCGGGTGGCTATGGCTACACCTTC. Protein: CASSLPGGYGYTF.